The 9 T cell receptor beta chains below all came from one sample that was sequenced in a study of high-grade serous ovarian cancer treatment subgroups. Tumor samples were taken before definitive surgery or chemotherapy. The repertoire was sequenced with immunoSEQ multiplex PCR; TCRdb's copy has only in-frame clones and lacks some. Seen here are 9,500 to 15,000 clones, about 88% observed once, and the top ten hold under 3.5%. Sequences were obtained from tumor tissue. The receptors were sampled from a human donor with high-grade serous ovarian cancer.

The rearrangement uses TRBV21-1 and TRBJ2-3; TRBD1 reflects the table's D call only, with no check against the DNA. TRBV21-1 is termed a pseudogene. The length of the CDR3 is 17 residues. CDR3 region: CASSKVRDNESTDTQYF. In nucleotides, the CDR3 is TGTGCCAGCAGCAAAGTGAGGGACAATGAGAGCACAGATACGCAGTATTTT.

This chain links TRBV10-1 with TRBJ1-4; D gene uncertain. This CDR3 has 14 amino acids. Per the germline V gene, CDR1 is WNHNN and CDR2 is SYGVQD (reference sequence). V dropped 8 bases and J dropped 6 bases, with 16 bases sitting between them. This chain's CDR3 is CASLPEGPDEKLFF. The DNA of the CDR3 is TGCGCCAGCTTACCCGAAGGACCGGATGAAAAACTGTTTTTT.

The rearrangement joins TRBV7-2 to TRBJ2-1; 8 bases line up with TRBD2. Germline V lookup: CDR1 SGHTA, CDR2 FQGNSA. The junction had 4 bases not matched to a gene; V was cut back by 1 base and J by 2 bases. The CDR3 contains 16 residues. The DNA for the CDR3 is TGTGCCAGCAGCTTAGGGGGCGGGGGGACCTACAATGAGCAGTTCTTC. It specifies CASSLGGGGTYNEQFF.

The chain is built from TRBV5-6 and TRBJ2-3; D assignment may be TRBD1 or TRBD2 (5 bases each). Germline CDR1 SGHDT, CDR2 YYEEEE. The CDR3 consists of 13 residues. The germline V and J ends were trimmed by 2 bases and 4 bases, with 8 bases remaining between them. The CDR3 spells CASSFSGPDTQYF. In nucleotides, the CDR3 is TGTGCCAGCAGCTTTTCGGGGCCAGATACGCAGTATTTT. The full variable domain, completed using reference TRBV5-6 and TRBJ2-3, is DAGVTQSPTHLIKTRGQQVTLRCSPKSGHDTVSWYQQALGQGPQFIFQYYEEEERQRGNFPDRFSGHQFPNYSSELNVNALLLGDSALYLCASSFSGPDTQYFGPGTRLTVL.

The chain is built from TRBV7-2 and TRBJ2-5; D might be TRBD2 (7 bases). CDR1 SGHTA and CDR2 FQGNSA come from the germline V gene. Trimming left V 5 bases short and J 5 bases short, with 18 bases between. There are 15 residues in the CDR3. The CDR3 DNA is TGTGCCAGCAGCCCCCAGAGCAGGGGAGGGGAGACCCAGTACTTC. Protein sequence: CASSPQSRGGETQYF.

The rearrangement uses TRBV6-6 and TRBJ1-5; TRBD1 matches at 9 bases. This CDR3 region has 14 residues. Trimming cost V 4 bases and J 16 bases; bases outside gene matches: 14. Germline V gene data show CDR1 as MNHNY and CDR2 as SVGAGI (reference sequence). DNA for the CDR3: TGTGCCAGCAGTTCCGCTCCGGACAGGGGAAATCAACATTTT. Its translation: CASSSAPDRGNQHF.

The genes are TRBV7-3 and TRBJ2-3; 7 bases line up with TRBD2. V trimming: 5 bases; J trimming: 2 bases; junction bases outside the gene matches: 7. The germline V gene has CDR1 SGHTA and CDR2 FQGTGA. The CDR3 has 15 residues. CDR3 sequence (DNA): TGTGCCAGCAGCCCCGGGGGGACTATCACAGATACGCAGTATTTT. This gives the protein CASSPGGTITDTQYF. The variable domain in full, completed from reference TRBV7-3 and TRBJ2-3, reads GAGVSQTPSNKVTEKGKYVELRCDPISGHTALYWYRQSLGQGPEFLIYFQGTGAADDSGLPNDRFFAVRPEGSVSTLKIQRTERGDSAVYLCASSPGGTITDTQYFGPGTRLTVL.

The CDR3: CASSYSSTEAFF. Here the CDR3 DNA reads TGTGCCAGCAGTTACTCGAGTACTGAAGCTTTCTTT. The rearrangement joins TRBV6-6 to TRBJ1-1; no clear D. This CDR3 has 12 residues. Germline CDR1 MNHNY, CDR2 SVGAGI (reference sequence). The germline V and J ends were trimmed by 0 bases and 5 bases, with 4 bases remaining between them.

The chain recombines TRBV20-1 with TRBJ1-1; TRBD1 is a possible D gene (5 bases). The CDR3 has 11 residues. Germline V CDR1 and CDR2: DFQATT, SNEGSKA (reference sequence). The V end was cut by 3 bases, the J end by 4 bases, with 6 bases between. The CDR3 DNA reads as TGCAGTGCTAGGGACACCACTGAAGCTTTCTTT. Translated: CSARDTTEAFF.